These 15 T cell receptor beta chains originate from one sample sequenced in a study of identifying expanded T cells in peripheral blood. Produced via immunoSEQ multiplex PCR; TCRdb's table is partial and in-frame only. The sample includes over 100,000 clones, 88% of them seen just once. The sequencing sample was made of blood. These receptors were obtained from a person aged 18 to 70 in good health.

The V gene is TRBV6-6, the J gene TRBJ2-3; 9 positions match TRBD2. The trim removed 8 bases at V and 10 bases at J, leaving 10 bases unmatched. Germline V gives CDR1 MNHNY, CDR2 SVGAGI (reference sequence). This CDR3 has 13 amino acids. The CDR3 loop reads CASGGTSPLAQYF. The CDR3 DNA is TGTGCCAGCGGAGGGACTAGCCCTCTGGCGCAGTATTTT.

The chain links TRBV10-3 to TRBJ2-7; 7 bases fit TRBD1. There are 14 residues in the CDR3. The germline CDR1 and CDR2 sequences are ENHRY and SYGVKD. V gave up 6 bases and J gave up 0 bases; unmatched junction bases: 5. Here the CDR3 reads CAIRMTGSSYEQYF. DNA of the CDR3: TGTGCCATCAGAATGACAGGGAGCTCCTACGAGCAGTACTTC.

The CDR3 here is CASSLSQITDTQYF. As DNA, the CDR3 is TGCGCCAGCAGCTTGTCTCAGATCACAGATACGCAGTATTTT. V is TRBV5-1 and J is TRBJ2-3; D gene unclear. Trimming shortened V by 1 base and J by 2 bases, and 8 bases separated the two germline ends. The germline CDR1 and CDR2 sequences are SGHRS and YFSETQ. The CDR3 length is 14 residues.

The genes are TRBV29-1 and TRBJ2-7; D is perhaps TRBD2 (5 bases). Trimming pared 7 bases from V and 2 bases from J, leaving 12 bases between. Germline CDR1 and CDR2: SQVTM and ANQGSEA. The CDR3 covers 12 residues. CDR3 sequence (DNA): TGCAGCGCCTGCCGGGATCCCTACGAGCAGTACTTC. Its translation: CSACRDPYEQYF.

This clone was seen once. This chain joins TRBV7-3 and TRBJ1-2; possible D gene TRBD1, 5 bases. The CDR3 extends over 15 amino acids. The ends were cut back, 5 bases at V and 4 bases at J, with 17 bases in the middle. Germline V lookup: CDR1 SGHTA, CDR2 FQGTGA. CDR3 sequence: CASSLQGAGAYGYTF. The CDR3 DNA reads TGTGCCAGCAGCCTGCAAGGGGCGGGCGCCTATGGCTACACCTTC.

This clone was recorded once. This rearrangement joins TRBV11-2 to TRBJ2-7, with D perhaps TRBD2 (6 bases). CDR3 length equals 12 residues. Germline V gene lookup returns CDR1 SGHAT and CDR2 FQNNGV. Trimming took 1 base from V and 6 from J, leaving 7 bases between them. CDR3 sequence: CASSLAGGEQYF. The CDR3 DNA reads TGTGCCAGCAGCTTAGCCGGGGGCGAGCAGTACTTC.

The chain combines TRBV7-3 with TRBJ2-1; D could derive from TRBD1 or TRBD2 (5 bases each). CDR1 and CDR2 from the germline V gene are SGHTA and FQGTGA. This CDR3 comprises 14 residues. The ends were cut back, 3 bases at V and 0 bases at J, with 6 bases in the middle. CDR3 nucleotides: TGTGCCAGCAGCTTTGGGGGCTCCTACAATGAGCAGTTCTTC. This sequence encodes CASSFGGSYNEQFF. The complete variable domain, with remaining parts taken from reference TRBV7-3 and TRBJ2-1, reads GAGVSQTPSNKVTEKGKYVELRCDPISGHTALYWYRQSLGQGPEFLIYFQGTGAADDSGLPNDRFFAVRPEGSVSTLKIQRTERGDSAVYLCASSFGGSYNEQFFGPGTRLTVL.

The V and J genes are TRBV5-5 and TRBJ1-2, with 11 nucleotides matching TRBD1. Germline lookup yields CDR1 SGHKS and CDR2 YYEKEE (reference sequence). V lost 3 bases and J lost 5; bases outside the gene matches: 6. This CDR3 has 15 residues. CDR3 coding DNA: TGTGCCAGCAGCTCCGGACAGGGGGCGTTATATGGCTACACCTTC. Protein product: CASSSGQGALYGYTF.

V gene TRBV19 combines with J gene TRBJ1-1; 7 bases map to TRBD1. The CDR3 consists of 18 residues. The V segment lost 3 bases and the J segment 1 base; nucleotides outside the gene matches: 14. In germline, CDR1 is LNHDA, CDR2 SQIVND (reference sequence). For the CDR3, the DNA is TGTGCCAGTAGTATTATTGTCAGGGGGGTTTTAGGGAACACTGAAGCTTTCTTT. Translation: CASSIIVRGVLGNTEAFF. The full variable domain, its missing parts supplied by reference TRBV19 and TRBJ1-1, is DGGITQSPKYLFRKEGQNVTLSCEQNLNHDAMYWYRQDPGQGLRLIYYSQIVNDFQKGDIAEGYSVSREKKESFPLTVTSAQKNPTAFYLCASSIIVRGVLGNTEAFFGQGTRLTVV.

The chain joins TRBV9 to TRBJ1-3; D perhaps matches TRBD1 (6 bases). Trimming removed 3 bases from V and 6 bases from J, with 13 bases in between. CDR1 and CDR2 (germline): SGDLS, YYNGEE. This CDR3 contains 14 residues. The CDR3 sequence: CASSGEEGVNTIYF. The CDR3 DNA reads TGTGCCAGCAGCGGAGAGGAGGGGGTAAACACCATATATTTT. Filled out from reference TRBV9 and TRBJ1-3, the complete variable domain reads DSGVTQTPKHLITATGQRVTLRCSPRSGDLSVYWYQQSLDQGLQFLIQYYNGEERAKGNILERFSAQQFPDLHSELNLSSLELGDSALYFCASSGEEGVNTIYFGEGSWLTVV.

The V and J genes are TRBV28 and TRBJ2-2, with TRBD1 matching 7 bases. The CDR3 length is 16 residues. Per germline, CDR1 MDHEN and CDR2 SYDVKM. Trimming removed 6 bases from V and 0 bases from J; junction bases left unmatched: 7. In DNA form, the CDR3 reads TGTGCCAGCAGGACCCCGGGACAGCCGAACACCGGGGAGCTGTTTTTT. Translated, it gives CASRTPGQPNTGELFF.

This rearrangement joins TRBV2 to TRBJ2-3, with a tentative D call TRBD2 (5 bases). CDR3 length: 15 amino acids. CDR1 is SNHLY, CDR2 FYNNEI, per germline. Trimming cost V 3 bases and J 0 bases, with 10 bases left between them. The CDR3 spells CASSDLARSTDTQYF. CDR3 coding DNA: TGTGCCAGCAGTGATCTAGCCCGAAGCACAGATACGCAGTATTTT.

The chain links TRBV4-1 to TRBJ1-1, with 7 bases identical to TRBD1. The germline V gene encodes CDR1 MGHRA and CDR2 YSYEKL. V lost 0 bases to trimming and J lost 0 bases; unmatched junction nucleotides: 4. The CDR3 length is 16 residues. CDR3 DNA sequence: TGCGCCAGCAGCCAAGATGGGGACAGTTTGAACACTGAAGCTTTCTTT. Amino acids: CASSQDGDSLNTEAFF.

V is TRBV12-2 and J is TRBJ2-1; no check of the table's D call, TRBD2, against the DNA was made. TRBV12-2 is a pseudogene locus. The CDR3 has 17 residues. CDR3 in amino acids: CASRLAHPGLTDNEQFF. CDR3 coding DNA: TGTGCAAGTCGCTTAGCGCACCCGGGACTAACGGACAATGAGCAGTTCTTC.

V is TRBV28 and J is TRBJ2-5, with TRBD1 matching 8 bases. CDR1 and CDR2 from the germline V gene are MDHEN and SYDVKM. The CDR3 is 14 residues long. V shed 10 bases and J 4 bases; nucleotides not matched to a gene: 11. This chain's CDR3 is CATSRDRRRETQYF. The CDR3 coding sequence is TGTGCCACCTCCCGGGACAGGCGTAGAGAGACCCAGTACTTC.